One T cell receptor beta chain is described in this entry. The germline V gene encodes CDR1 ENHRY and CDR2 SYGVKD. V gave up 2 bases and J gave up 0 bases, with 10 bases separating them. This CDR3 contains 15 residues. This sample is drawn from a study of control samples from healthy donors and cancer patients. The data were produced by immunoSEQ multiplex PCR, yet TCRdb's version contains in-frame clones alone and is incomplete. The data show 35,000 to 50,000 clones, around 87% seen once. The source of this sequence is a woman aged 55-70 years with lung cancer. The specimen was PBMCs. The gene calls are TRBV10-3 and TRBJ1-1; D gene unclear. CDR3 sequence (DNA): TGTGCCATCAGTGAGAAAGGGCAGGTGAACACTGAAGCTTTCTTT. It codes for CAISEKGQVNTEAFF.